Listed here are 6 T cell receptor beta chains from one sample, sequenced in a study of Ad26.COV2.S vaccination and SARS-CoV-2 variants. The sample's treatment: around 19 received Ad26.COV2.S at low or high dose, single or two shots; roughly five received placebo; per-sample allocation not given. Sample collection was performed on day 63 after the first vaccine or placebo injection. Sequencing used immunoSEQ multiplex PCR; TCRdb keeps in-frame clones, though not all of them. Among about 400,000 clones, about four fifths were seen once, and the ten largest hold about 7.4%. This material consisted of peripheral blood, taken in a trial of Ad26.COV2.S vaccine versus placebo. The receptors here all came from a person aged 18-65 years who received the Ad26.COV2.S COVID-19 vaccine or a placebo.

This chain connects TRBV5-6 to TRBJ2-1; D ambiguous. Germline V gene data show CDR1 as SGHDT and CDR2 as YYEEEE. Trimming took off 0 bases at V and 3 bases at J, with 7 bases between the two ends. The length of the CDR3 is 14 residues. CDR3 protein: CASSLGAGYNEQFF. The CDR3 DNA reads as TGTGCCAGCAGCTTGGGGGCTGGCTACAATGAGCAGTTCTTC.

The V and J genes are TRBV24-1 and TRBJ2-1, with TRBD2 identical over 7 bases. Trimming removed 1 base from V and 5 bases from J; junction bases left unmatched: 10. CDR3 length: 17 residues. The germline CDR1 and CDR2 sequences are KGHDR and SFDVKD. Here the CDR3 DNA reads TGTGCCACCAGTGATTTAGAGGCGGGAGCGGCAAACAATGAGCAGTTCTTC. This sequence encodes CATSDLEAGAANNEQFF.

The CDR3 DNA follows: TGTGCCAGCAGCCCTCATAGGGGAGGGGGGAGAGAGACCCAGTACTTC. As protein: CASSPHRGGGRETQYF. The rearrangement uses TRBV6-2 or TRBV6-3 and TRBJ2-5, with TRBD2 as a possible D gene (7 bases). V was trimmed by 6 bases and J by 4 bases, leaving 21 bases between them. Germline assignment: CDR1 MNHEY and CDR2 SVGEGT. The CDR3 runs 16 residues.

V usage is TRBV7-2 and J usage is TRBJ2-5; perhaps D is TRBD1 or TRBD2 (5 bases each). The CDR3 runs 13 residues. The V end was cut by 5 bases, the J end by 2 bases, with 9 bases between. CDR1 and CDR2 from the germline V gene are SGHTA and FQGNSA. The CDR3, as DNA: TGTGCCAGCAGCCGGGGCCAACAAGAGACCCAGTACTTC. Amino acids: CASSRGQQETQYF.

The genes are TRBV4-1 and TRBJ2-7, with 9 bases fitting TRBD2. The CDR3 spans 15 residues. In germline, CDR1 is MGHRA, CDR2 YSYEKL. V lost 4 bases to trimming and J lost 3 bases; unmatched junction nucleotides: 7. The CDR3 protein is CASSLLAGVLYEQYF. As DNA, the CDR3 is TGCGCCAGCAGCCTATTAGCGGGAGTCCTCTACGAGCAGTACTTC.

This clone has just one count. This sequence joins TRBV29-1 and TRBJ2-4; D is unclear. This CDR3 contains 11 residues. V dropped 5 bases and J dropped 9 bases, with 11 bases sitting between them. Germline V CDR1 and CDR2: SQVTM, ANQGSEA. CDR3 sequence: CSVRLSGIQYF. The CDR3 nucleotides read TGCAGCGTTCGTCTTTCGGGCATTCAGTACTTC.